Listed here are 12 T cell receptor beta chains from one sample, sequenced in a study of cytomegalovirus exposure and HLA in healthy donors. Sequenced by immunoSEQ multiplex PCR; TCRdb stores in-frame clones only, minus some. The table has about 97,000 clones, about 95% seen once. Sequences were obtained from PBMCs. The receptors come from a young woman in good health and CMV-seronegative.

This clone has a single count. Relative to the germline gene, one junction end is altered; a read error may explain this. The chain has TRBV30 and TRBJ1-4; D perhaps matches TRBD1 (5 bases). CDR3 length equals 12 residues. Germline assignment: CDR1 GTSNPN and CDR2 SVGIG (reference sequence). The CDR3 nucleotides are TGTGCCTGGAGTGGCCTTCTTGGGGCAGTAAATTTT. Protein: CAWSGLLGAVNF.

The chain employs TRBV7-9 and TRBJ1-1; D is unclear. Germline V gene sequence: CDR1 SEHNR, CDR2 FQNEAQ (reference sequence). V lost 6 bases, J lost 5 bases, and 10 bases lay in between. The CDR3 consists of 12 residues. CDR3 residues: CASRAGETEAFF. The CDR3, as DNA: TGTGCCAGCAGGGCGGGAGAAACTGAAGCTTTCTTT.

The rearrangement joins TRBV5-4 to TRBJ1-2; D is perhaps TRBD1 (5 bases). The CDR3 is 17 residues long. The germline gives CDR1 SGHNT, CDR2 YYREEE (reference sequence). The V and J ends lost 4 bases and 4 bases respectively, with 23 bases between them. The CDR3 reads CASSPSPGGDRGYGYTF. The CDR3 region has the DNA TGTGCCAGCAGCCCTTCCCCGGGGGGGGACCGTGGCTATGGCTACACCTTC.

This chain joins TRBV28 and TRBJ2-7; D is perhaps TRBD2 (5 bases). The V end lost 4 bases, the J end lost 5 bases, and 18 bases lay between the germline ends. The CDR3 consists of 15 residues. Germline-derived CDR1 and CDR2 are MDHEN and SYDVKM. DNA for the CDR3: TGTGCCAGCAGTTCGCGGCAATCTACCGGGGACGAGCAGTACTTC. Translated, it gives CASSSRQSTGDEQYF.

The V and J genes are TRBV19 and TRBJ1-5, with 8 positions matching TRBD1. V lost 5 bases and J lost 0; bases outside the gene matches: 3. CDR1 and CDR2 from the germline V gene are LNHDA and SQIVND (reference sequence). This CDR3 is built from 15 residues. The CDR3: CASSHGTGSNQPQHF. The CDR3, as DNA: TGTGCCAGTAGTCACGGGACAGGTAGCAATCAGCCCCAGCATTTT. Based on the CDR3 plus reference TRBV19 and TRBJ1-5, the full variable domain is DGGITQSPKYLFRKEGQNVTLSCEQNLNHDAMYWYRQDPGQGLRLIYYSQIVNDFQKGDIAEGYSVSREKKESFPLTVTSAQKNPTAFYLCASSHGTGSNQPQHFGDGTRLSIL.

This chain links TRBV27 with TRBJ2-7; 7 bases fit TRBD1. The V and J ends lost 3 bases and 2 bases, in that order; junction bases with no gene match: 13. The CDR3 is made up of 17 amino acids. The V gene's germline CDR1 is MNHEY and CDR2 SMNVEV (reference sequence). CDR3 nucleotide sequence: TGTGCCAGCAGTTTGCTGGACCGACAGGGACAGCCCTACGAGCAGTACTTC. Its protein is CASSLLDRQGQPYEQYF.

The V call is TRBV27, the J call TRBJ2-7, with 9 bases identical to TRBD1. This CDR3 is built from 15 residues. The trim removed 0 bases at V and 3 bases at J, leaving 3 bases unmatched. Germline V gene lookup returns CDR1 MNHEY and CDR2 SMNVEV (reference sequence). CDR3 region: CASSLSRDRDYEQYF. The CDR3 DNA is TGTGCCAGCAGTTTATCGAGGGACAGGGACTACGAGCAGTACTTC.

The V call is TRBV7-9, the J call TRBJ2-2; 12 bases fit TRBD2. The CDR3 loop spans 16 amino acids. V was pared by 5 bases and J by 6 bases, with 7 bases of the junction left unmatched. The V gene's germline CDR1 is SEHNR and CDR2 FQNEAQ (reference sequence). Here the CDR3 reads CASSPSGRAIAGELFF. Written as DNA, the CDR3 is TGTGCCAGCAGCCCTAGCGGGAGGGCAATCGCCGGGGAGCTGTTTTTT.

By frequency in the sample, this clone is medium-sized (0.01 to 0.1%). The gene calls are TRBV9 and TRBJ2-3, with unresolved D. Per germline, CDR1 SGDLS and CDR2 YYNGEE. The V end was cut by 0 bases, the J end by 3 bases, with 11 bases between. There are 15 residues in the CDR3. The CDR3 DNA sequence: TGTGCCAGCAGCGTAGTAGGCGGAAGAACAGATACGCAGTATTTT. It specifies CASSVVGGRTDTQYF. The full variable domain, in which reference TRBV9 and TRBJ2-3 provide the parts outside the CDR3, is DSGVTQTPKHLITATGQRVTLRCSPRSGDLSVYWYQQSLDQGLQFLIQYYNGEERAKGNILERFSAQQFPDLHSELNLSSLELGDSALYFCASSVVGGRTDTQYFGPGTRLTVL.

CDR3 amino acids: CASTARPGPHWNEQFF. In DNA form, the CDR3 reads TGTGCCAGCACCGCCCGTCCCGGTCCCCATTGGAATGAGCAGTTCTTC. The chain carries TRBV7-9 and TRBJ2-1; no firm D call. This CDR3 contains 16 residues. The V end lost 7 bases, the J end lost 7 bases, and 23 bases lay between the germline ends. Germline-derived CDR1 and CDR2 are SEHNR and FQNEAQ (reference sequence).

The rearrangement joins TRBV25-1 to TRBJ2-3; TRBD2 agrees at 7 bases. The CDR3 covers 17 residues. The V and J ends lost 5 bases and 5 bases, in that order; junction bases with no gene match: 16. Germline CDR1 MGHDK, CDR2 SYGVNS. The CDR3 sequence: CASSPSLGAGNEDTQYF. CDR3 nucleotide sequence: TGTGCCAGCAGTCCATCCTTGGGAGCGGGGAATGAAGATACGCAGTATTTT.

This chain connects TRBV11-3 to TRBJ1-3; 7 positions match TRBD1. From germline, CDR1 is SGHNT and CDR2 YENEEA. Trimming at V came to 4 bases and at J to 4 bases, leaving 7 bases not matched to a gene. This CDR3 is 15 amino acids long. In DNA form, the CDR3 reads TGTGCCAGCAGCTCTAGCGGGACAGTAGGAAACACCATATATTTT. Protein product: CASSSSGTVGNTIYF.